This T cell receptor beta chain came from a study of beta chain features in type 1 diabetes. Study-wide points: Cells with high TCR expression could be over-represented by cDNA sequencing. Among all four CD4+ subsets, Type 1 diabetes patients had TCRB CDR3s that were moderately but significantly shorter. Whatever favoring of shorter templates PCR might show would apply equally to patients and controls.

The whole isolated RNA underwent reverse transcription, so sequencing captured expressed TCRB transcripts. Generated by immunoSEQ multiplex PCR, the TCRdb table keeps only in-frame clones and is missing some. The profile shows more than 250,000 clones, around 24% of them singletons. One heparinised blood draw averaging about 110 mL was given by each donor. Using CD45RO/CCR7/CD25/CD127/CD95/CD27, CD4+ naive, central memory, regulatory and stem cell-like memory cells were sorted. With respect to this clone: Its cognate antigen is unknown.

Germline CDR1 and CDR2: MDHEN and SYDVKM. This CDR3 is built from 15 residues. With 8 bases clipped from V and 4 bases from J, the junction kept 9 bases outside the gene matches. The chain employs TRBV28 and TRBJ2-1; 9 bases map to TRBD1. Material: naive CD4+ T cells from blood. The receptor was derived from a woman under 40 with type 1 diabetes. Here the CDR3 reads CASGPSGQGYNEQFF. DNA for the CDR3: TGTGCCAGCGGACCTTCGGGACAGGGTTACAATGAGCAGTTCTTC.